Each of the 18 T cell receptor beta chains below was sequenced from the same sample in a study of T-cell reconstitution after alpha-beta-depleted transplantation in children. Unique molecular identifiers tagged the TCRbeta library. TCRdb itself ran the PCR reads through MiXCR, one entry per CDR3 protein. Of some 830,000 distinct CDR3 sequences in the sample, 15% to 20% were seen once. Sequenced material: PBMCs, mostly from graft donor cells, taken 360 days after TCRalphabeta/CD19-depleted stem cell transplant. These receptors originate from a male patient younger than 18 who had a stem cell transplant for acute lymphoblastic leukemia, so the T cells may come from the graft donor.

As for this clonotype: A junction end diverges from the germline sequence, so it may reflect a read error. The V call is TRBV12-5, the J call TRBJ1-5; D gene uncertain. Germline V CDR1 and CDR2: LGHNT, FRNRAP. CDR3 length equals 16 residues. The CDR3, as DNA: TGTGCTAGTGGCTTGGAAGATGAAGATAGCAATCAGCCCCAGCATTTT. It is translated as CASGLEDEDSNQPQHF.

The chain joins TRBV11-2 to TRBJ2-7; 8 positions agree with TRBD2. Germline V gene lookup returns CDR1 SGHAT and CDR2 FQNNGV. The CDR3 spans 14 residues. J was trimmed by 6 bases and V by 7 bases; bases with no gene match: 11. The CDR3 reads CASNKWERESEQYF. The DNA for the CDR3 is TGTGCCAGCAATAAGTGGGAGCGGGAGAGCGAGCAGTACTTC.

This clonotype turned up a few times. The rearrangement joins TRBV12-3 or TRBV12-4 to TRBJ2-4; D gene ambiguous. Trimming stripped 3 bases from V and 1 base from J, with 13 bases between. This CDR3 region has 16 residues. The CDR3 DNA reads TGTGCCAGCAGTTTCTATCTAGGCCGGGCCAAAAACATTCAGTACTTC. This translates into CASSFYLGRAKNIQYF.

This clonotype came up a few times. In DNA form, the CDR3 reads TGTGCCAGCAGCACGTTACAGGGGGCTACGGCCAAAAACATTCAGTACTTC. Protein: CASSTLQGATAKNIQYF. The genes are TRBV11-2 and TRBJ2-4, with 9 bases that match TRBD1. The germline CDR1 and CDR2 sequences are SGHAT and FQNNGV. V was clipped by 5 bases and J by 1 base; unmatched bases: 9. The CDR3 runs 17 residues.

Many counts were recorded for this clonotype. In DNA, the CDR3 is TGTGCCAGCACCACACTAGCGGGAGGATCTTCCTACAATGAGCAGTTCTTC. As protein: CASTTLAGGSSYNEQFF. The chain links TRBV7-9 to TRBJ2-1; 12 bases match TRBD2. The V and J ends lost 7 bases and 1 base, in that order; junction bases with no gene match: 8. The CDR3 is 17 amino acids. Looked up from germline, CDR1 is SEHNR and CDR2 is FQNEAQ (reference sequence).

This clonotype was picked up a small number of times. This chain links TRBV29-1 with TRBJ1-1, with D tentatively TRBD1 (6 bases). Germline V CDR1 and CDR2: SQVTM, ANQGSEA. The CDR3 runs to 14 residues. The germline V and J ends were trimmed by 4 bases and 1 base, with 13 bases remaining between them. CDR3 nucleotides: TGCAGCGTTGTTATAGGGGGAAGGAACACTGAAGCTTTCTTT. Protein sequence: CSVVIGGRNTEAFF.

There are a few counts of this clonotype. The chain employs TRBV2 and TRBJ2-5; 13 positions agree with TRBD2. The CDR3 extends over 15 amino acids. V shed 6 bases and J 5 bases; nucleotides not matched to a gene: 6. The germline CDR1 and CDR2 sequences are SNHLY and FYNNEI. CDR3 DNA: TGTGCCAGCAGAGACGGACTAGCGGGAGTGGAGACCCAGTACTTC. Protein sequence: CASRDGLAGVETQYF.

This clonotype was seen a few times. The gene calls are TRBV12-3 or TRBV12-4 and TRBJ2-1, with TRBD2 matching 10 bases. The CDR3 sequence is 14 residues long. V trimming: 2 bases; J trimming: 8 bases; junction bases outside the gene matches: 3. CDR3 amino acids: CASSLSGRDDEQFF. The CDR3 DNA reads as TGTGCCAGCAGTTTAAGCGGGAGGGATGATGAGCAGTTCTTC.

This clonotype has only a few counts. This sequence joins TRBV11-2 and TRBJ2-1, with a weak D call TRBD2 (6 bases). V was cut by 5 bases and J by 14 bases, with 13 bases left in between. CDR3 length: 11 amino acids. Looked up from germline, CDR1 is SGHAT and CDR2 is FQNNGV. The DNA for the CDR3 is TGTGCCAGCAGCCGTATGGGAGGAAAGTTCTTC. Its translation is CASSRMGGKFF.

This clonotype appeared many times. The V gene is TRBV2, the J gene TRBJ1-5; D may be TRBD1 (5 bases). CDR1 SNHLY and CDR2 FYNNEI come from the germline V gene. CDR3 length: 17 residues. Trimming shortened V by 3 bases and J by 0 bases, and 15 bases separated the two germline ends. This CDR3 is CASSDVSGKYSNQPQHF. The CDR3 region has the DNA TGTGCCAGCAGTGATGTTTCAGGGAAATATAGCAATCAGCCCCAGCATTTT.

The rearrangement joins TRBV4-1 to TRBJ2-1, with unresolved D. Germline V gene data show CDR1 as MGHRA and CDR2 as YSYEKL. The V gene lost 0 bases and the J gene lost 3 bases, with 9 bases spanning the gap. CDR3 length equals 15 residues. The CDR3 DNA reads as TGCGCCAGCAGCCAAGAAAAGACGCTCTACAATGAGCAGTTCTTC. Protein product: CASSQEKTLYNEQFF.

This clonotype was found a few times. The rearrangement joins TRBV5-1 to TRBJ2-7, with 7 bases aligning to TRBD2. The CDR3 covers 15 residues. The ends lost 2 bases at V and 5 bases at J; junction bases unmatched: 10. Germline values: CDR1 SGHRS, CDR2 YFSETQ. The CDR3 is CASSFHLSGNNEQYF. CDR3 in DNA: TGCGCCAGCAGCTTTCATTTGAGCGGGAATAACGAGCAGTACTTC. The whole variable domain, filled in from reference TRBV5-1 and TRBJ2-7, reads KAGVTQTPRYLIKTRGQQVTLSCSPISGHRSVSWYQQTPGQGLQFLFEYFSETQRNKGNFPGRFSGRQFSNSRSEMNVSTLELGDSALYLCASSFHLSGNNEQYFGPGTRLTVT.

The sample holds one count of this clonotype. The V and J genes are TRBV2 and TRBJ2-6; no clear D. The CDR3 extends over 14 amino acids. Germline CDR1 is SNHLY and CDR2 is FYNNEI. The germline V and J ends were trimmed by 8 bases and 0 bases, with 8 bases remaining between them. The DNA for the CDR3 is TGTGCCAGCCCCCCGGCCTCTGGGGCCAACGTCCTGACTTTC. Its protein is CASPPASGANVLTF.

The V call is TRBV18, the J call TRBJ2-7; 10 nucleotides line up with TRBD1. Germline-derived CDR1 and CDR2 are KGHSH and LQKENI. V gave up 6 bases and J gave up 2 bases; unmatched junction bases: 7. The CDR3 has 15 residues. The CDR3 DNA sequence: TGTGCCAGCTCCGGGACAGGGGTATGGCCCTACGAGCAGTACTTC. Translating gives CASSGTGVWPYEQYF. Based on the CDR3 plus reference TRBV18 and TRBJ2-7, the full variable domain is NAGVMQNPRHLVRRRGQEARLRCSPMKGHSHVYWYRQLPEEGLKFMVYLQKENIIDESGMPKERFSAEFPKEGPSILRIQQVVRGDSAAYFCASSGTGVWPYEQYFGPGTRLTVT.

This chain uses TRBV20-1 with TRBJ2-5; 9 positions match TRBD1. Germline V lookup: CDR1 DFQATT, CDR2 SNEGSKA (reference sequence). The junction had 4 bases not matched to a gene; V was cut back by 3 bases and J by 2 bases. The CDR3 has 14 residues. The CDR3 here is CSASDRGGQETQYF. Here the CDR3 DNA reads TGCAGTGCTAGTGACAGGGGGGGACAAGAGACCCAGTACTTC.

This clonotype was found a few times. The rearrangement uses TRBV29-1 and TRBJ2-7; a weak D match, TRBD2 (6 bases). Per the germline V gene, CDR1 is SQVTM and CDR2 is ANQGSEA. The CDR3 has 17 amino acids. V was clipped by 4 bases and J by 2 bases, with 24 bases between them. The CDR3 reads CSVGTTTEGHNPYEQYF. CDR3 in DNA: TGCAGCGTTGGGACTACGACTGAGGGGCACAACCCCTACGAGCAGTACTTC.

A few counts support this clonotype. The CDR3 DNA is TGCGCCAGCAGTCGCGGGGACAGTTACACCGGGGAGCTGTTTTTT. Residues: CASSRGDSYTGELFF. The rearrangement joins TRBV5-1 to TRBJ2-2; tentatively, D is TRBD1 (7 bases). Trimming cost V 5 bases and J 3 bases, with 14 bases left between them. The CDR3 consists of 15 residues. Germline loops: CDR1 SGHRS, CDR2 YFSETQ. Based on the CDR3 plus reference TRBV5-1 and TRBJ2-2, the full variable domain is KAGVTQTPRYLIKTRGQQVTLSCSPISGHRSVSWYQQTPGQGLQFLFEYFSETQRNKGNFPGRFSGRQFSNSRSEMNVSTLELGDSALYLCASSRGDSYTGELFFGEGSRLTVL.

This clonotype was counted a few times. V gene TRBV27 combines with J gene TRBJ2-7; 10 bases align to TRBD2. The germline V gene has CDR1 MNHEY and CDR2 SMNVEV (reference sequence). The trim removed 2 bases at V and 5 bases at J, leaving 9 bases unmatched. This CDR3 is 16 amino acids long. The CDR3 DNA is TGTGCCAGCAGTTTAAGGCGACTAGCGGGTTCTCACGAGCAGTACTTC. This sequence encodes CASSLRRLAGSHEQYF.